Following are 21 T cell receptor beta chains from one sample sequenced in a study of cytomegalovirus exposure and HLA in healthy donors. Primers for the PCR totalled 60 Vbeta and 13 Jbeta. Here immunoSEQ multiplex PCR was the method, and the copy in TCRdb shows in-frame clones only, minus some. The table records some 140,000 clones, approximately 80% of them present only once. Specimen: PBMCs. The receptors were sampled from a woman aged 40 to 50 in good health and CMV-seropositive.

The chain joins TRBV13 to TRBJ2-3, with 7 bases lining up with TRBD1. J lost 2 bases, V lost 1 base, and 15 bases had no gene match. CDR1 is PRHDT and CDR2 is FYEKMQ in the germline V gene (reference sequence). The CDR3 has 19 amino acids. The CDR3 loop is CASSLVFGTAERSTDTQYF. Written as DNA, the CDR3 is TGTGCCAGCAGCTTAGTGTTCGGGACAGCGGAGCGGTCCACAGATACGCAGTATTTT.

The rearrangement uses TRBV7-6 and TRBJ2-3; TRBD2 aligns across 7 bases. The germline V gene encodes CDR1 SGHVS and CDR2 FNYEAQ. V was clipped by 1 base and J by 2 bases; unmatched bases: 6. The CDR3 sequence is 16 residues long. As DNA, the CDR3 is TGTGCCAGCAGCTTAGGGGTAGCGGGCCTCACAGATACGCAGTATTTT. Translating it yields CASSLGVAGLTDTQYF.

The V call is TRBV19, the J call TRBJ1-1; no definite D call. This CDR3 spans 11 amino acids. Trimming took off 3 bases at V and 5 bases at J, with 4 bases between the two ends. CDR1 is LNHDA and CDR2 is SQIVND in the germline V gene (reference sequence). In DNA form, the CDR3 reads TGTGCCAGTAGTATCCAGACTGAAGCTTTCTTT. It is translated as CASSIQTEAFF. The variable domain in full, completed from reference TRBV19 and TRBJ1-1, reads DGGITQSPKYLFRKEGQNVTLSCEQNLNHDAMYWYRQDPGQGLRLIYYSQIVNDFQKGDIAEGYSVSREKKESFPLTVTSAQKNPTAFYLCASSIQTEAFFGQGTRLTVV.

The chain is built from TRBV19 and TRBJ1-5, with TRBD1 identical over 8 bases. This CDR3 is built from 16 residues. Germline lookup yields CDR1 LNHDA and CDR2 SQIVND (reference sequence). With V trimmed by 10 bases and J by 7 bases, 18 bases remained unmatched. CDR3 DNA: TGTGCCACCCGGGAAACCGGGACAGGCTCCTTGCAGCCCCAGCATTTT. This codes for CATRETGTGSLQPQHF.

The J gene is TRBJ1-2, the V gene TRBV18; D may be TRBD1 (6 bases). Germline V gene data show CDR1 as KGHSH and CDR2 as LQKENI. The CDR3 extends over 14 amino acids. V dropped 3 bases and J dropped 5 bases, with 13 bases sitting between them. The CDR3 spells CASSPTDSVYGYTF. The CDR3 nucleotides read TGTGCCAGCTCACCCACGGACAGTGTATATGGCTACACCTTC.

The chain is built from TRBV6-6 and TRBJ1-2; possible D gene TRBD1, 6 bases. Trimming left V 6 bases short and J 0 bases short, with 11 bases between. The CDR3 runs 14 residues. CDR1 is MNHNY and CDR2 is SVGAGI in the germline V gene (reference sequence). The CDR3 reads CASSKDRANYGYTF. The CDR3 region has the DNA TGTGCCAGCAGCAAGGACAGAGCTAACTATGGCTACACCTTC.

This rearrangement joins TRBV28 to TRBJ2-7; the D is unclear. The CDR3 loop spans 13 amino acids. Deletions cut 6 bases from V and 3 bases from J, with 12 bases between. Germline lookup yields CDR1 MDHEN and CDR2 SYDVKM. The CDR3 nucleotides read TGTGCCAGCAGGGTCTCCCCGAGCTACGAGCAGTACTTC. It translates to CASRVSPSYEQYF.

The DNA of the CDR3 is TGTGCCAGCAGCTTGACACAGGGAGCGGGGGAAAAACTGTTTTTT. Protein: CASSLTQGAGEKLFF. The chain links TRBV5-6 to TRBJ1-4; weak D call: TRBD1 (6 bases). This CDR3 is built from 15 residues. Per the germline V gene, CDR1 is SGHDT and CDR2 is YYEEEE. The V end lost 1 base, the J end lost 8 bases, and 15 bases lay between the germline ends.

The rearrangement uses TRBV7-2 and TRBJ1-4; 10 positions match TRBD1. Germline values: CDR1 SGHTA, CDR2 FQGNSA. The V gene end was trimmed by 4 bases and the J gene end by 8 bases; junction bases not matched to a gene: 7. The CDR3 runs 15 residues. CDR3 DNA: TGTGCCAGCAGCTCCCGACAGGGGGCAGGGGAAAAACTGTTTTTT. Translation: CASSSRQGAGEKLFF.

The CDR3: CASSVVLGALSGANVLTF. CDR3 bases: TGTGCCAGCAGCGTAGTGCTGGGGGCCCTCTCTGGGGCCAACGTCCTGACTTTC. V usage is TRBV9 and J usage is TRBJ2-6, with D maybe TRBD1 (6 bases). Germline V gene data show CDR1 as SGDLS and CDR2 as YYNGEE. The CDR3 extends over 18 amino acids. Trimming took 0 bases from V and 0 from J, leaving 13 bases between them.

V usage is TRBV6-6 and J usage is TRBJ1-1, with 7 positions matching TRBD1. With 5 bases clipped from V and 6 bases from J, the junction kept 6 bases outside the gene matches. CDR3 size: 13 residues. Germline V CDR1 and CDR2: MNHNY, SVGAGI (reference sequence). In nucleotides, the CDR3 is TGTGCCAGCAGTACTCGACAGGGAGCTGAAGCTTTCTTT. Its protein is CASSTRQGAEAFF.

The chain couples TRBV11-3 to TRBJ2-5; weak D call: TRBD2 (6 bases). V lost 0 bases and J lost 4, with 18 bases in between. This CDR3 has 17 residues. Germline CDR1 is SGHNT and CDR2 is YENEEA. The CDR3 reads CASSLDRAGLNGETQYF. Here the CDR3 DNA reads TGTGCCAGCAGCTTAGATCGGGCGGGGTTAAATGGAGAGACCCAGTACTTC.

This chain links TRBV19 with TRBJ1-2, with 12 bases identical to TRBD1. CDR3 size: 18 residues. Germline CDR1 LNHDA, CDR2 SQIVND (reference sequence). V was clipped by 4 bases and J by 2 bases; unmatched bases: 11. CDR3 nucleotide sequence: TGTGCCAGTAGTAGAAAATCAACCGGGACAGGGGGCAACTATGGCTACACCTTC. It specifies CASSRKSTGTGGNYGYTF.

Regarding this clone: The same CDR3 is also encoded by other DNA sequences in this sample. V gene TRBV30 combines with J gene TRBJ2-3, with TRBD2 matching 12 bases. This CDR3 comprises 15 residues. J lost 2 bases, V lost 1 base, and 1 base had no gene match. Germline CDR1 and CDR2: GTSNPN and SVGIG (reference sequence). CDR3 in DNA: TGTGCCTGGAGTGGACTAGCGGGAGTCACAGATACGCAGTATTTT. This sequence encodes CAWSGLAGVTDTQYF. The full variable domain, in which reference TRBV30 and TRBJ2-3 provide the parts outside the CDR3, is SQTIHQWPATLVQPVGSPLSLECTVEGTSNPNLYWYRQAAGRGLQLLFYSVGIGQISSEVPQNLSASRPQDRQFILSSKKLLLSDSGFYLCAWSGLAGVTDTQYFGPGTRLTVL.

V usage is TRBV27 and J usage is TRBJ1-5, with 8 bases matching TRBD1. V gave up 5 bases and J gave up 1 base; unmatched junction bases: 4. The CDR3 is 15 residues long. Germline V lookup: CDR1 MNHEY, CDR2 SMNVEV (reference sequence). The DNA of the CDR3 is TGTGCCAGCAGTACCAACAGGGGGAGCAATCAGCCCCAGCATTTT. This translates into CASSTNRGSNQPQHF.

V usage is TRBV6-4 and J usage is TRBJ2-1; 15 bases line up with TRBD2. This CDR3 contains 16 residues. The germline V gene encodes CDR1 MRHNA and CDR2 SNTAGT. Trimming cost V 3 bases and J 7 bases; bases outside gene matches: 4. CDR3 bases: TGTGCCAGCAGTGAGAGGACTAGCGGGAGGGCGAATGAGCAGTTCTTC. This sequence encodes CASSERTSGRANEQFF.

In DNA form, the CDR3 reads TGCGCCAGCAGCTTTTTGGCGGGAGTGCAATTCTTC. This encodes CASSFLAGVQFF. The chain employs TRBV5-1 and TRBJ2-1, with TRBD2 identical over 7 bases. Germline V CDR1 and CDR2: SGHRS, YFSETQ. The CDR3 runs to 12 residues. V was clipped by 2 bases and J by 16 bases; unmatched bases: 9.

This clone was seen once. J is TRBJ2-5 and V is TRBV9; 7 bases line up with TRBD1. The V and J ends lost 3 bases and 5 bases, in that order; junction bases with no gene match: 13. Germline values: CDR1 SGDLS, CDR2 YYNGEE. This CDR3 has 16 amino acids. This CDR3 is CASSGRGDRVGETQYF. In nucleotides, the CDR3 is TGTGCCAGCAGCGGAAGAGGAGACAGGGTGGGTGAGACCCAGTACTTC.

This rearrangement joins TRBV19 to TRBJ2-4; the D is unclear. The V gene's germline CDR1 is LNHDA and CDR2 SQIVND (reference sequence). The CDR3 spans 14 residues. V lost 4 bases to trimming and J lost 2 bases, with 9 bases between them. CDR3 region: CASSSRQPKNIQYF. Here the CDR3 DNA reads TGTGCCAGTAGTAGTCGACAACCCAAAAACATTCAGTACTTC.

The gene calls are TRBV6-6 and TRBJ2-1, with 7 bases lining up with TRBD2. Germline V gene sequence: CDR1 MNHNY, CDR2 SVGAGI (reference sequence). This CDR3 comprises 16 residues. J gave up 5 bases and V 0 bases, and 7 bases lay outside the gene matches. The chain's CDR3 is CASSYSGGYGDNEQFF. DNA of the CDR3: TGTGCCAGCAGTTACTCGGGAGGGTACGGGGACAATGAGCAGTTCTTC.

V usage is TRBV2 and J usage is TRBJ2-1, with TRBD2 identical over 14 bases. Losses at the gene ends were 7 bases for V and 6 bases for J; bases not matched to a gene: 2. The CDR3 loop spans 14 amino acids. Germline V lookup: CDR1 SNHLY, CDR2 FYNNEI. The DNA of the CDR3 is TGTGCCAGCAAGGGACTAGCGGGAGCCAATGAGCAGTTCTTC. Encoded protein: CASKGLAGANEQFF.